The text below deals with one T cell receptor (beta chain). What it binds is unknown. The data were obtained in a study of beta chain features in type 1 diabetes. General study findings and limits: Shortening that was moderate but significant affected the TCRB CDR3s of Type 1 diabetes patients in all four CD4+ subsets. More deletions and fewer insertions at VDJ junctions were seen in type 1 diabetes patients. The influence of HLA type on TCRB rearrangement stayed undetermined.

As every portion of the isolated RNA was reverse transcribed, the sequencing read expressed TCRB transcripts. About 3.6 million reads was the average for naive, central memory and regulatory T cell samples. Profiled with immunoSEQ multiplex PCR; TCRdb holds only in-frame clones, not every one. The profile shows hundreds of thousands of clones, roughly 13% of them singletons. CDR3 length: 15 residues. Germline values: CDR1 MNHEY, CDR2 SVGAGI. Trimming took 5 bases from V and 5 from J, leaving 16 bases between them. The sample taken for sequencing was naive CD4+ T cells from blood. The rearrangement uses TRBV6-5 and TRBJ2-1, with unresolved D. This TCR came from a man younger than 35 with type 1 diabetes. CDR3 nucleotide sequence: TGTGCCAGCAGTACCCCGATGCAAGTTAACAATGAGCAGTTCTTC. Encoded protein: CASSTPMQVNNEQFF.